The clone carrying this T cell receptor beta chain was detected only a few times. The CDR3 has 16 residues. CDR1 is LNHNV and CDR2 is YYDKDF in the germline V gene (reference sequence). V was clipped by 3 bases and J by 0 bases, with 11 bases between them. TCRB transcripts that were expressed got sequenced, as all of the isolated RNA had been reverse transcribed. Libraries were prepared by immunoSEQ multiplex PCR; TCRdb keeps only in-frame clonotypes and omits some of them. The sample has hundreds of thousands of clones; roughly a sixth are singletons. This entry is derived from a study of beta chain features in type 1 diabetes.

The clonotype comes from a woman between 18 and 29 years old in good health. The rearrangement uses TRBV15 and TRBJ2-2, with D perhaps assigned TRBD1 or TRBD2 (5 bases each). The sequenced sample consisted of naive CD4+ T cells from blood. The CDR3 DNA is TGTGCCACCAGCAGGGGGACGCCTGCGAACACCGGGGAGCTGTTTTTT. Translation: CATSRGTPANTGELFF.